Below, 26 T cell receptor beta chains from the same sample are listed, as sequenced in a study of human T cells and chemical hapten exposure. TCRdb used MiXCR to reprocess the RACE reads, holding one entry per CDR3 protein. The data contain a few hundred thousand distinct CDR3 sequences, more than 4.5% of them singletons. Time point noted: patch test 1, 2 weeks after DPC sensitization. Treatment: therapeutic diphenylcyclopropenone sensitization with weekly scalp DPC. The sample in question was whole blood, obtained in connection with sensitization to the hapten diphenylcyclopropenone (DPC). Every receptor here comes from a woman aged 45-60 years with alopecia areata. Some clones in this sample may be carry-over from other donors' samples.

This clonotype was detected many times. The gene calls are TRBV20-1 and TRBJ1-5; tentatively, D is TRBD1 (5 bases). The V end was cut by 3 bases, the J end by 0 bases, with 12 bases between. CDR3 length equals 15 residues. Germline CDR1 DFQATT, CDR2 SNEGSKA (reference sequence). CDR3 bases: TGCAGTGCTAGCGGCCGGGGCCATAGCAATCAGCCCCAGCATTTT. Translated, it gives CSASGRGHSNQPQHF.

This clonotype came up many times. V gene TRBV28 combines with J gene TRBJ2-7, with D hard to call. Germline assignment: CDR1 MDHEN and CDR2 SYDVKM. This CDR3 is built from 14 residues. The V gene lost 5 bases and the J gene lost 2 bases, with 13 bases spanning the gap. The CDR3 region has the DNA TGTGCCAGCAGTCACCTAAGGGTGCCCTACGAGCAGTACTTC. Residues: CASSHLRVPYEQYF. Looking up the rest from reference TRBV28 and TRBJ2-7 gives the full variable domain: DVKVTQSSRYLVKRTGEKVFLECVQDMDHENMFWYRQDPGLGLRLIYFSYDVKMKEKGDIPEGYSVSREKKERFSLILESASTNQTSMYLCASSHLRVPYEQYFGPGTRLTVT.

This clonotype has at least ten counts. The J gene is TRBJ2-1, the V gene TRBV7-9; D remains ambiguous. Germline V CDR1 and CDR2: SEHNR, FQNEAQ (reference sequence). The CDR3 extends over 11 amino acids. Deletions cut 5 bases from V and 8 bases from J, with 7 bases between. CDR3 bases: TGTGCCAGCAGCCCCGACGATGAGCAGTTCTTC. Its protein is CASSPDDEQFF.

This clonotype occurred many times. The chain joins TRBV27 to TRBJ2-4; D is uncertain. CDR1 and CDR2 from the germline V gene are MNHEY and SMNVEV (reference sequence). The CDR3 length is 12 residues. The V gene lost 6 bases and the J gene lost 7 bases, with 10 bases spanning the gap. The CDR3 coding sequence is TGTGCCAGCAGGGGGAATGGGAACATTCAGTACTTC. Its protein product is CASRGNGNIQYF.

For this clonotype: At one boundary the junction diverges from the germline segment, which might be a read error. V usage is TRBV7-9 and J usage is TRBJ2-1; D is possibly TRBD2 (5 bases). The CDR3 totals 11 residues. CDR1 and CDR2 (germline): SEHNR, FQNEAQ (reference sequence). The CDR3 region is CASRLAHEQFF. CDR3 in DNA: TGTGCCAGCAGGTTAGCGCATGAGCAGTTCTTC.

This clonotype was counted at least ten times. The rearrangement joins TRBV29-1 to TRBJ1-2; no clear D gene. This CDR3 comprises 12 residues. V lost 3 bases to trimming and J lost 6 bases, with 11 bases between them. Per the germline V gene, CDR1 is SQVTM and CDR2 is ANQGSEA. The CDR3 DNA reads as TGCAGCGTTGATGCCCCCGAGGATGGCTACACCTTC. Encoded protein: CSVDAPEDGYTF. The whole variable domain, filled in from reference TRBV29-1 and TRBJ1-2, reads SAVISQKPSRDICQRGTSLTIQCQVDSQVTMMFWYRQQPGQSLTLIATANQGSEATYESGFVIDKFPISRPNLTFSTLTVSNMSPEDSSIYLCSVDAPEDGYTFGSGTRLTVV.

The chain joins TRBV6-5 to TRBJ2-3; 9 bases are a match to TRBD1. The CDR3 spans 13 residues. With V trimmed by 8 bases and J by 4 bases, 4 bases remained unmatched. Germline assignment: CDR1 MNHEY and CDR2 SVGAGI. In DNA form, the CDR3 reads TGTGCCAGCCGAACAGGGGGCTCAGATACGCAGTATTTT. It is translated as CASRTGGSDTQYF.

The V and J genes are TRBV2 and TRBJ1-3; perhaps TRBD1 as D (5 bases). Germline V lookup: CDR1 SNHLY, CDR2 FYNNEI. This CDR3 contains 13 residues. Trimming stripped 7 bases from V and 9 bases from J, with 16 bases between. The CDR3 region has the DNA TGTGCCAGCACCGGGGACTTGGGGGTCACCATATATTTT. This sequence encodes CASTGDLGVTIYF.

This clonotype came up many times. The rearrangement uses TRBV2 and TRBJ1-5; 7 bases are shared with TRBD1. Germline CDR1 SNHLY, CDR2 FYNNEI. This CDR3 region has 12 residues. With 10 bases clipped from V and 4 bases from J, the junction kept 4 bases outside the gene matches. CDR3 sequence: CATRDSNQPQHF. The CDR3, as DNA: TGTGCCACCCGGGACAGTAATCAGCCCCAGCATTTT.

This clonotype was observed a handful of times. CDR3 sequence (DNA): TGCGCCAGCAGCTTGAGGGGGGCCGAGTACGAGCAGTACTTC. It yields the protein CASSLRGAEYEQYF. The chain employs TRBV5-1 and TRBJ2-7; D might be TRBD1 or TRBD2, each matching 6 bases. V lost 1 base, J lost 4 bases, and 12 bases lay in between. CDR1 SGHRS and CDR2 YFSETQ come from the germline V gene. The CDR3 is 14 residues long. Based on the CDR3 plus reference TRBV5-1 and TRBJ2-7, the full variable domain is KAGVTQTPRYLIKTRGQQVTLSCSPISGHRSVSWYQQTPGQGLQFLFEYFSETQRNKGNFPGRFSGRQFSNSRSEMNVSTLELGDSALYLCASSLRGAEYEQYFGPGTRLTVT.

The chain is built from TRBV20-1 and TRBJ1-2; no clear D gene. The CDR3 extends over 12 amino acids. Germline V lookup: CDR1 DFQATT, CDR2 SNEGSKA (reference sequence). Trimming stripped 3 bases from V and 4 bases from J, with 9 bases between. Here the CDR3 DNA reads TGCAGTGCTAGTTTCCACAGCTATGGCTACACCTTC. Its translation is CSASFHSYGYTF.

This clonotype was recorded many times. DNA for the CDR3: TGTGCCAGCAGCGAGGGAATCTCACCCCTCCACTTT. Its translation: CASSEGISPLHF. This rearrangement joins TRBV27 to TRBJ1-6; no reliable D call. Looked up from germline, CDR1 is MNHEY and CDR2 is SMNVEV (reference sequence). V gave up 6 bases and J gave up 10 bases, with 10 bases separating them. The CDR3 covers 12 residues.

This clonotype was seen at least ten times. The chain couples TRBV4-1 to TRBJ1-4; tentatively, D is TRBD1 (5 bases). The germline gives CDR1 MGHRA, CDR2 YSYEKL. Trimming pared 2 bases from V and 7 bases from J, leaving 20 bases between. The CDR3 is made up of 17 amino acids. The CDR3 loop reads CASSQRAGGGWGEKLFF. The DNA for the CDR3 is TGCGCCAGCAGCCAACGGGCTGGCGGGGGGTGGGGTGAAAAACTGTTTTTT.

This clonotype was observed at least ten times. The rearrangement uses TRBV5-6 and TRBJ2-3; possibly TRBD2 for D (6 bases). With 5 bases removed from V and 6 bases from J, the gap between germline ends came to 16 bases. Germline V CDR1 and CDR2: SGHDT, YYEEEE. This CDR3 is built from 14 residues. The CDR3 sequence is CASSQGLGVDTQYF. In DNA, the CDR3 is TGTGCCAGCAGTCAGGGACTGGGAGTGGATACGCAGTATTTT.

V usage is TRBV6-6 and J usage is TRBJ2-7; D not certain. Germline-derived CDR1 and CDR2 are MNHNY and SVGAGI (reference sequence). CDR3 length: 9 amino acids. The CDR3 nucleotides read TGTCGGCCAGTTGGCGAGCAGTACTTC. Residues: CRPVGEQYF.

This chain connects TRBV11-2 to TRBJ2-3; maybe TRBD2 (5 bases). Trimming took off 0 bases at V and 6 bases at J, with 16 bases between the two ends. Germline V lookup: CDR1 SGHAT, CDR2 FQNNGV. The CDR3 is 16 residues long. The CDR3 sequence: CASSLEFVGTGDTQYF. In DNA, the CDR3 is TGTGCCAGCAGCTTAGAGTTCGTGGGCACGGGGGATACGCAGTATTTT.

This clonotype has only a few counts. V and J are TRBV7-9 and TRBJ2-7; D assignment may be TRBD1 or TRBD2 (5 bases each). The germline CDR1 and CDR2 sequences are SEHNR and FQNEAQ (reference sequence). The CDR3 consists of 14 residues. Trimming shortened V by 3 bases and J by 5 bases, and 14 bases separated the two germline ends. CDR3 amino acids: CASSFLGTIHEQYF. CDR3 DNA: TGTGCCAGCAGCTTTCTGGGGACCATCCACGAGCAGTACTTC. Drawing the rest from reference TRBV7-9 and TRBJ2-7, the complete variable domain is DTGVSQNPRHKITKRGQNVTFRCDPISEHNRLYWYRQTLGQGPEFLTYFQNEAQLEKSRLLSDRFSAERPKGSFSTLEIQRTEQGDSAMYLCASSFLGTIHEQYFGPGTRLTVT.

Note on this clonotype: A read error may explain this, as a much larger clone is one base away. This chain connects TRBV11-2 to TRBJ2-1; D possibly corresponds to TRBD1 (6 bases). This CDR3 comprises 11 residues. Germline V CDR1 and CDR2: SGHAT, FQNNGV. Deletions cut 4 bases from V and 15 bases from J, with 13 bases between. The CDR3, as DNA: TGTGCCAGCAGCTCAGGGGAAGCACGGTTCTTC. Residues: CASSSGEARFF.

This clonotype has at least ten counts. The chain is built from TRBV12-3 or TRBV12-4 and TRBJ1-2; D not certain. The CDR3 runs 11 residues. V lost 4 bases and J 5 bases, leaving 5 bases between the germline ends. CDR3 nucleotide sequence: TGTGCCAGCAGTTCCCTTTATGGCTACACCTTC. This gives the protein CASSSLYGYTF.

This clonotype has only a few counts. The CDR3 DNA reads TGTGCCAGCAGCTTGGTCGCCGGGAGATACCAAGAGACCCAGTACTTC. Its translation is CASSLVAGRYQETQYF. J is TRBJ2-5 and V is TRBV5-8; a weak D match, TRBD2 (6 bases). Trimming left V 0 bases short and J 0 bases short, with 12 bases between. Germline CDR1 SGHTS, CDR2 YDEGEE. The CDR3 is 16 residues long.

Points on this clonotype: At one end the junction does not follow the germline gene, possibly because of a read error. The chain has TRBV7-2 and TRBJ2-1; D gene unclear. Germline V CDR1 and CDR2: SGHTA, FQGNSA. CDR3 length: 14 residues. In DNA, the CDR3 is TGTGCCTGCAGCCTAGAGGCTCACTACAATGAGCAGTTCTTC. Protein: CACSLEAHYNEQFF.

A note on this clonotype: A much larger clone lies a single base off, so this may be a read error. The chain couples TRBV6-2 or TRBV6-3 to TRBJ2-1; either TRBD1 or TRBD2 may supply D (6 bases each). Germline V lookup: CDR1 MNHEY, CDR2 SVGEGT. The CDR3 consists of 12 residues. CDR3 DNA sequence: TGTGCCAGCAGTAGGGGGGCCAATGAGCATTTCTTC. Protein: CASSRGANEHFF.

This clonotype was observed many times. The CDR3 DNA reads as TGTGCCAGCTCACCACCTGGCGGGGGAAAACGGAGCAATGAGCAGTTCTTC. Its translation: CASSPPGGGKRSNEQFF. The chain uses TRBV18 and TRBJ2-1, with 7 nucleotides matching TRBD2. In germline, CDR1 is KGHSH, CDR2 LQKENI. This CDR3 is 17 amino acids long. Losses at the gene ends were 0 bases for V and 6 bases for J; bases not matched to a gene: 11.

This clonotype was counted ten times or more. The rearrangement joins TRBV4-3 to TRBJ1-6, with 8 bases lining up with TRBD1. This CDR3 contains 14 residues. V shed 6 bases and J 10 bases; nucleotides not matched to a gene: 8. Germline CDR1 and CDR2: LGHNA and YSLEER. This CDR3 is CASRAGTGSSPLHF. CDR3 bases: TGCGCCAGCAGAGCCGGGACAGGATCATCACCCCTCCACTTT.

In this sample, this clonotype turned up many times. This chain joins TRBV29-1 and TRBJ2-1, with D perhaps matching TRBD2 (6 bases). Trimming removed 7 bases from V and 8 bases from J, with 15 bases in between. The CDR3 is made up of 12 amino acids. CDR1 and CDR2 from the germline V gene are SQVTM and ANQGSEA. CDR3 nucleotide sequence: TGCAGCGCCTACCGCGGCGGGGATGAGCAGTTCTTC. Protein sequence: CSAYRGGDEQFF.

This clonotype was counted many times. The gene calls are TRBV24-1 and TRBJ2-1; no definite D call. Per germline, CDR1 KGHDR and CDR2 SFDVKD. Trimming shortened V by 3 bases and J by 5 bases, and 10 bases separated the two germline ends. This CDR3 is 14 amino acids long. CDR3 residues: CATSDDDGDNEQFF. The CDR3 DNA sequence: TGTGCCACCAGTGATGACGACGGAGACAATGAGCAGTTCTTC.